This entry lists 17 T cell receptor beta chains sequenced from one sample in a study of blood T cell repertoires in COVID-19 (dated by TCRdb to 2020 to 2022). The library relied on the immunoSEQ multiplex PCR assay. Drawn from immuneACCESS, this table holds only the in-frame rearrangements with V and J called that TCRdb kept. Clones are partly lost; checked studies trace under half to an unresolved V gene and leave the rest unexplained. Across this sample there are 150,000 to 200,000 clones, with roughly four fifths seen only once. The ten top clones hold 6% to 8.5% of the sample. Sequencing was performed on peripheral blood. The receptors were gathered from a woman in her 70s with COVID-19, enrolled during active disease.

J is TRBJ1-1 and V is TRBV28; a possible D gene is TRBD1 (6 bases). Germline loops: CDR1 MDHEN, CDR2 SYDVKM. This CDR3 region has 12 residues. The V gene lost 6 bases and the J gene lost 4 bases, with 9 bases spanning the gap. The CDR3 loop reads CASSQDSTEAFF. CDR3 nucleotide sequence: TGTGCCAGCAGCCAGGACAGCACTGAAGCTTTCTTT.

CDR3: CASSPQWGQGAQGYTF. Written as DNA, the CDR3 is TGTGCCAGCAGCCCCCAATGGGGACAGGGGGCGCAGGGCTACACCTTC. This rearrangement joins TRBV9 to TRBJ1-2, with 12 positions matching TRBD1. The germline V gene encodes CDR1 SGDLS and CDR2 YYNGEE. The CDR3 extends over 16 amino acids. V trimming: 4 bases; J trimming: 8 bases; junction bases outside the gene matches: 12.

V gene TRBV7-8 combines with J gene TRBJ2-7; a weak D match, TRBD1 (6 bases). This CDR3 region has 15 residues. The germline V gene encodes CDR1 SGHVS and CDR2 FQNEAQ. The V end was cut by 5 bases, the J end by 1 base, with 15 bases between. CDR3 nucleotides: TGTGCCAGCAGCGTAGACAGGCCAACTTCCTACGAGCAGTACTTC. It yields the protein CASSVDRPTSYEQYF.

The rearrangement joins TRBV5-1 to TRBJ2-2, with D tentatively TRBD2 (6 bases). Trimming took 0 bases from V and 1 from J, leaving 7 bases between them. The CDR3 has 15 amino acids. The germline gives CDR1 SGHRS, CDR2 YFSETQ. The CDR3 loop is CASSLGRENTGELFF. The CDR3 DNA reads TGCGCCAGCAGCTTGGGGCGGGAGAACACCGGGGAGCTGTTTTTT.

The genes are TRBV11-3 and TRBJ2-7; 12 nucleotides agree with TRBD1. V dropped 4 bases and J dropped 3; count of bases not matched to a gene: 4. CDR3 length: 15 amino acids. Germline V gene sequence: CDR1 SGHNT, CDR2 YENEEA. CDR3 nucleotide sequence: TGTGCCAGCAGCTCGGGGACAGGGGGCGGCTACGAGCAGTACTTC. It codes for CASSSGTGGGYEQYF. Full variable domain (rest looked up from reference TRBV11-3 and TRBJ2-7): EAGVVQSPRYKIIEKKQPVAFWCNPISGHNTLYWYLQNLGQGPELLIRYENEEAVDDSQLPKDRFSAERLKGVDSTLKIQPAELGDSAVYLCASSSGTGGGYEQYFGPGTRLTVT.

The chain combines TRBV24-1 with TRBJ2-2; 11 bases align to TRBD2. Per the germline V gene, CDR1 is KGHDR and CDR2 is SFDVKD. The CDR3 extends over 18 amino acids. V dropped 4 bases and J dropped 5; count of bases not matched to a gene: 11. CDR3 DNA sequence: TGTGCCACCAGTGACCCCGGGACTAGCGGCTGGGAGACCGGGGAGCTGTTTTTT. It yields the protein CATSDPGTSGWETGELFF.

V and J are TRBV2 and TRBJ2-7, with 7 bases lining up with TRBD2. The germline V gene has CDR1 SNHLY and CDR2 FYNNEI. V dropped 2 bases and J dropped 5; count of bases not matched to a gene: 6. CDR3 length: 14 residues. CDR3 loop: CASSETSVFHEQYF. The CDR3, as DNA: TGTGCCAGCAGTGAAACTAGCGTCTTCCACGAGCAGTACTTC.

This chain joins TRBV5-1 and TRBJ1-1, with D tentatively TRBD1 (5 bases). This CDR3 is 14 amino acids long. Germline CDR1 and CDR2: SGHRS and YFSETQ. V gave up 4 bases and J gave up 4 bases, with 14 bases separating them. CDR3 DNA sequence: TGCGCCAGCAGCCGGGGGGACTTCGGCACTGAAGCTTTCTTT. It is translated as CASSRGDFGTEAFF. Looking up the rest from reference TRBV5-1 and TRBJ1-1 gives the full variable domain: KAGVTQTPRYLIKTRGQQVTLSCSPISGHRSVSWYQQTPGQGLQFLFEYFSETQRNKGNFPGRFSGRQFSNSRSEMNVSTLELGDSALYLCASSRGDFGTEAFFGQGTRLTVV.

Written as DNA, the CDR3 is TGTGCCAGCAGCTTGTCTAGCGGGAACCAAGAGACCCAGTACTTC. It encodes CASSLSSGNQETQYF. The chain joins TRBV7-2 to TRBJ2-5; 9 positions agree with TRBD2. CDR3 length equals 15 residues. Germline CDR1 and CDR2: SGHTA and FQGNSA. The V and J ends lost 3 bases and 0 bases, in that order; junction bases with no gene match: 2.

J is TRBJ2-5 and V is TRBV5-5; the match to TRBD2 covers 14 bases. CDR1 and CDR2 from the germline V gene are SGHKS and YYEKEE (reference sequence). This CDR3 has 17 residues. Trimming at V came to 7 bases and at J to 5 bases, leaving 13 bases not matched to a gene. The CDR3 region is CASHRGLAGVLRETQYF. CDR3 in DNA: TGTGCCAGCCACCGGGGACTAGCGGGAGTTTTGCGGGAGACCCAGTACTTC. Supplemented by reference TRBV5-5 and TRBJ2-5, the full variable domain reads DAGVTQSPTHLIKTRGQQVTLRCSPISGHKSVSWYQQVLGQGPQFIFQYYEKEERGRGNFPDRFSARQFPNYSSELNVNALLLGDSALYLCASHRGLAGVLRETQYFGPGTRLLVL.

The V and J genes are TRBV5-1 and TRBJ2-7, with TRBD2 identical over 7 bases. Germline loops: CDR1 SGHRS, CDR2 YFSETQ. The CDR3 is 18 amino acids. The V gene end was trimmed by 8 bases and the J gene end by 5 bases; junction bases not matched to a gene: 25. The CDR3 region is CARLGPQRGPLLRHEQYF. As DNA, the CDR3 is TGCGCCAGGCTAGGGCCCCAGCGGGGACCCCTCCTTCGTCACGAGCAGTACTTC.

The genes are TRBV13 and TRBJ1-6; the match to TRBD1 covers 9 bases. The trim removed 0 bases at V and 1 base at J, leaving 1 base unmatched. Germline CDR1 PRHDT, CDR2 FYEKMQ (reference sequence). The CDR3 loop spans 17 amino acids. The CDR3 DNA is TGTGCCAGCAGCTTAGGGACAGGGGGTTCCTATAATTCACCCCTCCACTTT. It codes for CASSLGTGGSYNSPLHF.

The J gene is TRBJ2-4, the V gene TRBV5-1; D remains ambiguous. V was trimmed by 1 base and J by 1 base, leaving 9 bases between them. The CDR3 sequence is 15 residues long. Germline values: CDR1 SGHRS, CDR2 YFSETQ. The CDR3 here is CASSLNRVAKNIQYF. CDR3 nucleotide sequence: TGCGCCAGCAGCTTGAACCGAGTGGCCAAAAACATTCAGTACTTC. The complete variable domain, with remaining parts taken from reference TRBV5-1 and TRBJ2-4, reads KAGVTQTPRYLIKTRGQQVTLSCSPISGHRSVSWYQQTPGQGLQFLFEYFSETQRNKGNFPGRFSGRQFSNSRSEMNVSTLELGDSALYLCASSLNRVAKNIQYFGAGTRLSVL.

The CDR3 nucleotides are TGTGCCAGCAGCCATCGACAGGGGGCCCCTCGCGAGCAGTACTTC. Amino acid sequence: CASSHRQGAPREQYF. The chain recombines TRBV7-2 with TRBJ2-7, with 10 bases fitting TRBD1. This CDR3 contains 15 residues. With 5 bases clipped from V and 6 bases from J, the junction kept 10 bases outside the gene matches. From germline, CDR1 is SGHTA and CDR2 FQGNSA.

The chain is built from TRBV5-4 and TRBJ2-3; 7 bases align to TRBD2. Germline V CDR1 and CDR2: SGHNT, YYREEE (reference sequence). The CDR3 loop spans 15 amino acids. With V trimmed by 6 bases and J by 5 bases, 12 bases remained unmatched. The CDR3 loop reads CASNSAGAPGDTQYF. The CDR3 coding sequence is TGTGCCAGCAACTCCGCGGGAGCCCCTGGAGATACGCAGTATTTT.

The V call is TRBV10-3, the J call TRBJ2-2; 7 nucleotides align to TRBD1. Trimming removed 7 bases from V and 6 bases from J; junction bases left unmatched: 8. Germline CDR1 reads ENHRY; CDR2 reads SYGVKD. The CDR3 sequence is 14 residues long. The CDR3 DNA is TGTGCCATCACCCCGGGACAGAAGCCCGGGGAGCTGTTTTTT. This gives the protein CAITPGQKPGELFF.

The chain couples TRBV7-8 to TRBJ1-5, with TRBD1 matching 8 bases. This CDR3 spans 16 amino acids. Germline V gene data show CDR1 as SGHVS and CDR2 as FQNEAQ. V shed 4 bases and J 4 bases; nucleotides not matched to a gene: 9. In nucleotides, the CDR3 is TGTGCCAGCAGCTCGATACCGGGACAGGCAAATCAGCCCCAGCATTTT. Residues: CASSSIPGQANQPQHF. The full variable domain, with the rest looked up from reference TRBV7-8 and TRBJ1-5, is GAGVSQSPRYKVAKRGQDVALRCDPISGHVSLFWYQQALGQGPEFLTYFQNEAQLDKSGLPSDRFFAERPEGSVSTLKIQRTQQEDSAVYLCASSSIPGQANQPQHFGDGTRLSIL.